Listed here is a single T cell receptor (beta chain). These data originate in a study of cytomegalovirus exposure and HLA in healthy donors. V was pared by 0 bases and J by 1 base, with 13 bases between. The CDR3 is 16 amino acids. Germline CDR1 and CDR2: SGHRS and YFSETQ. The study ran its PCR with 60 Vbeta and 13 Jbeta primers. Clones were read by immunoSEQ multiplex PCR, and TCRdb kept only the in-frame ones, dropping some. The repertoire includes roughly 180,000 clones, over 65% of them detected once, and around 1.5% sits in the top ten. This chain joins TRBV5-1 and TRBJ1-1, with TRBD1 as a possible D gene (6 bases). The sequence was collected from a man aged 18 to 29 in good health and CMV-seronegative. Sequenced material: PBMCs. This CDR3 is CASSLALGGANTEAFF. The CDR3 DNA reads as TGCGCCAGCAGCTTGGCCCTGGGGGGGGCGAACACTGAAGCTTTCTTT.